This note documents a single T cell receptor (beta chain) sequence. The data were obtained in a study of identical twins. Trimming took 2 bases from V and 7 from J; bases not matched to a gene: 4. Germline-derived CDR1 and CDR2 are SEHNR and FQNEAQ (reference sequence). The CDR3 loop spans 16 amino acids. Via MiXCR, TCRdb re-called the 5' RACE reads, giving one row per CDR3 protein. The sample has about 730,000 distinct CDR3 sequences, 21% seen once. The same sample was also used in a study of T cells expressing NK-cell markers.

The chain is built from TRBV7-9 and TRBJ2-1; 14 bases map to TRBD2. The TCR sequence derives from a woman under 30 in good health. Source material: PBMCs. In DNA, the CDR3 is TGTGCCAGCAGCTTAAGGGGGACTAGCGGGAGTAATGAGCAGTTCTTC. Encoded protein: CASSLRGTSGSNEQFF.